Described below is a single T cell receptor beta chain sequence and its context. What it recognizes is unknown. This sample is drawn from a study of beta chain features in type 1 diabetes. CDR1 SGHVS and CDR2 FNYEAQ come from the germline V gene. This CDR3 is 16 amino acids long. The J segment lost 3 bases and the V segment lost 4 bases, leaving 6 bases of the junction unmatched. Notes on the study in general: Shortening of TCRB CDR3s, moderate but significant, appeared in all four CD4+ subsets of Type 1 diabetes patients.

The isolated RNA, all of it, was reverse transcribed, so expressed TCRB transcripts were what got sequenced. Some clones are missing from TCRdb's copy, which holds only in-frame ones; the method was immunoSEQ multiplex PCR. The repertoire includes about 160,000 clones, about 7.8% of them detected once, and roughly 0.97% sits in the top ten. The V and J genes are TRBV7-6 and TRBJ2-6; 7 positions agree with TRBD1. Material: central memory CD4+ T cells from blood. This clonotype was sampled from a woman in her thirties or forties with type 1 diabetes. CDR3 loop: CASSSNRGGGANVLTF. CDR3 nucleotides: TGTGCCAGCAGCTCAAACAGGGGCGGTGGGGCCAACGTCCTGACTTTC.